The 18 T cell receptor beta chains given below trace back to one sample, sequenced in a study of blood T cell repertoires in COVID-19. The protocol was immunoSEQ multiplex PCR, while the TCRdb copy is restricted to in-frame clones and leaves out a portion. The table includes 80,000 or so clones, approximately 86% detected once. The sequenced material came from peripheral blood. These receptors originate from a human donor in a cohort sampled during active COVID-19.

The gene calls are TRBV4-1 and TRBJ2-5, with TRBD2 identical over 7 bases. The trim removed 0 bases at V and 8 bases at J, leaving 9 bases unmatched. The CDR3 loop spans 15 amino acids. In germline, CDR1 is MGHRA, CDR2 YSYEKL. This CDR3 reads CASSQDSGPPRTQYF. The CDR3 DNA sequence: TGCGCCAGCAGCCAAGATAGCGGGCCACCACGAACCCAGTACTTC.

This clone was seen a single time. J is TRBJ2-1 and V is TRBV21-1; the table's D call TRBD1 went unverified against the DNA. TRBV21-1 is classified as a pseudogene. The CDR3 spans 20 residues. The CDR3: CASSKVEGTGGELIYNEQFF. In DNA, the CDR3 is TGTGCCAGCAGCAAAGTAGAGGGGACAGGGGGCGAATTGATCTACAATGAGCAGTTCTTC.

This clone was counted only a few times. V and J are TRBV19 and TRBJ1-2; D might be TRBD1 (5 bases). The CDR3 totals 15 residues. Trimming removed 6 bases from V and 0 bases from J, with 14 bases in between. Germline assignment: CDR1 LNHDA and CDR2 SQIVND (reference sequence). DNA for the CDR3: TGTGCCAGTAGGGATGGTTCAGGGTCTAACTATGGCTACACCTTC. It translates to CASRDGSGSNYGYTF. Combining the CDR3 with reference TRBV19 and TRBJ1-2 gives the whole variable domain DGGITQSPKYLFRKEGQNVTLSCEQNLNHDAMYWYRQDPGQGLRLIYYSQIVNDFQKGDIAEGYSVSREKKESFPLTVTSAQKNPTAFYLCASRDGSGSNYGYTFGSGTRLTVV.

The rearrangement links TRBV24-1 to TRBJ1-2; possible D gene TRBD1, 5 bases. CDR1 is KGHDR and CDR2 is SFDVKD in the germline V gene. This CDR3 has 15 residues. V was cut by 2 bases and J by 3 bases, with 12 bases left in between. The CDR3 sequence is CATSDSTVRDYGYTF. The CDR3 DNA reads TGTGCCACCAGTGATTCCACCGTCAGGGACTATGGCTACACCTTC.

This clone has only one observation. The chain carries TRBV6-2 or TRBV6-3 and TRBJ1-4, with D maybe TRBD1 (6 bases). The germline V and J ends were trimmed by 6 bases and 4 bases, with 15 bases remaining between them. The CDR3 covers 15 residues. Germline V gene data show CDR1 as MNHEY and CDR2 as SVGEGT. DNA for the CDR3: TGTGCCAGCAGCGGTACAGGGTCGGGTAATGAAAAACTGTTTTTT. Translating gives CASSGTGSGNEKLFF.

This rearrangement joins TRBV6-9 to TRBJ2-6; a weak D match, TRBD1 (6 bases). The V end lost 5 bases, the J end lost 3 bases, and 17 bases lay between the germline ends. CDR3 length: 17 residues. From germline, CDR1 is MNHGY and CDR2 SVAAGI. CDR3 DNA sequence: TGTGCCAGCAGTACCTCCTACAGGGAGCGTGGGGCCAACGTCCTGACTTTC. Protein sequence: CASSTSYRERGANVLTF.

This clone has more than one count but fewer than ten. This sequence joins TRBV5-6 and TRBJ1-5; D is unclear. The germline V gene has CDR1 SGHDT and CDR2 YYEEEE. The CDR3 totals 16 residues. V was pared by 0 bases and J by 1 base, with 11 bases between. The CDR3 nucleotides are TGTGCCAGCAGCTTGGCCGGGGATTGGAGCAATCAGCCCCAGCATTTT. Encoded protein: CASSLAGDWSNQPQHF.

The V gene is TRBV4-3, the J gene TRBJ1-1; no clear D. The CDR3 is 13 amino acids. V was cut by 4 bases and J by 5 bases, with 11 bases left in between. Germline V gives CDR1 LGHNA, CDR2 YSLEER. This chain's CDR3 is CASSPQRVTEAFF. DNA of the CDR3: TGCGCCAGCAGCCCGCAGAGGGTAACTGAAGCTTTCTTT.

The genes are TRBV10-2 and TRBJ1-5; TRBD1 aligns across 8 bases. The CDR3 length is 14 residues. The V segment lost 6 bases and the J segment 4 bases; nucleotides outside the gene matches: 5. Germline assignment: CDR1 WSHSY and CDR2 SAAADI. In DNA, the CDR3 is TGCGCCAGCAGGGACAGGGCCGGGAATCAGCCCCAGCATTTT. Protein: CASRDRAGNQPQHF.

This sequence joins TRBV15 and TRBJ2-2, with 7 bases aligning to TRBD1. Germline V gives CDR1 LNHNV, CDR2 YYDKDF (reference sequence). J lost 7 bases, V lost 5 bases, and 7 bases had no gene match. The CDR3 is 14 residues long. CDR3 DNA: TGTGCCACCAGCGCGGACAGGTTTCGCGGGGAGCTGTTTTTT. As protein: CATSADRFRGELFF.

The CDR3 sequence is CARSLTGGLKAYEQYF. The CDR3 nucleotides read TGTGCCAGAAGCCTGACTGGGGGCCTTAAAGCCTACGAGCAGTACTTC. The J gene is TRBJ2-7, the V gene TRBV5-3; the D gene is possibly TRBD1 (6 bases). Being an ORF, TRBV5-3 has a function that is uncertain. The V end lost 4 bases, the J end lost 2 bases, and 19 bases lay between the germline ends. The length of the CDR3 is 16 residues.

This sequence joins TRBV2 and TRBJ2-1; tentative D call: TRBD2 (5 bases). V lost 9 bases to trimming and J lost 9 bases, with 12 bases between them. The CDR3 contains 11 residues. Germline V CDR1 and CDR2: SNHLY, FYNNEI. The CDR3 is CASWLEGEQFF. The CDR3 DNA follows: TGTGCCAGTTGGCTTGAGGGTGAGCAGTTCTTC.

This clone has more than one count but fewer than ten. The chain uses TRBV27 and TRBJ1-1; D is ambiguous. CDR3 length: 15 residues. From germline, CDR1 is MNHEY and CDR2 SMNVEV (reference sequence). The V end lost 6 bases, the J end lost 0 bases, and 14 bases lay between the germline ends. The CDR3 DNA reads TGTGCCAGCAGCCCCATTCGGGTATTGAACACTGAAGCTTTCTTT. It specifies CASSPIRVLNTEAFF.

The CDR3, as DNA: TGTGCCAGCAGCCCCAGAGGGCACTATAGAACAGAGCAGTTCTTC. Its protein is CASSPRGHYRTEQFF. The genes are TRBV28 and TRBJ2-1, with D perhaps TRBD2 (5 bases). This CDR3 has 15 residues. V gave up 6 bases and J gave up 10 bases, with 22 bases separating them. Looked up from germline, CDR1 is MDHEN and CDR2 is SYDVKM.

V gene TRBV9 combines with J gene TRBJ1-1; tentative D call: TRBD1 (5 bases). The V gene's germline CDR1 is SGDLS and CDR2 YYNGEE. The CDR3 runs 15 residues. V shed 4 bases and J shed 1 base, with 14 bases lying between them. The CDR3 nucleotides are TGTGCCAGCAGCCCCACTGGGGGGTCGAACACTGAAGCTTTCTTT. This sequence encodes CASSPTGGSNTEAFF.

The chain uses TRBV11-2 and TRBJ2-1, with TRBD2 matching 9 bases. The trim removed 5 bases at V and 6 bases at J, leaving 11 bases unmatched. CDR3 size: 16 residues. Germline CDR1 reads SGHAT; CDR2 reads FQNNGV. The CDR3 loop is CASSREAGGVSNEQFF. The CDR3 nucleotides read TGTGCCAGCAGCCGTGAGGCGGGAGGGGTGAGCAATGAGCAGTTCTTC.

V is TRBV5-6 and J is TRBJ1-5; possibly TRBD1 for D (6 bases). CDR3 length: 18 amino acids. V was cut by 2 bases and J by 3 bases, with 21 bases left in between. The germline CDR1 and CDR2 sequences are SGHDT and YYEEEE. In DNA, the CDR3 is TGTGCCAGCAGCTTTCCAGGGGACGAGGGTATATACAATCAGCCCCAGCATTTT. Its protein product is CASSFPGDEGIYNQPQHF. Full variable domain (remainder filled in from reference TRBV5-6 and TRBJ1-5): DAGVTQSPTHLIKTRGQQVTLRCSPKSGHDTVSWYQQALGQGPQFIFQYYEEEERQRGNFPDRFSGHQFPNYSSELNVNALLLGDSALYLCASSFPGDEGIYNQPQHFGDGTRLSIL.

The CDR3 sequence is CASSFTGFGGTDTQYF. In nucleotides, the CDR3 is TGTGCCAGCAGCTTTACAGGGTTTGGGGGCACAGATACGCAGTATTTT. The chain employs TRBV5-5 and TRBJ2-3; tentatively, D is TRBD1 (6 bases). This CDR3 comprises 16 residues. V gave up 2 bases and J gave up 1 base, with 14 bases separating them. Germline CDR1 SGHKS, CDR2 YYEKEE (reference sequence).